This T cell receptor beta chain was retrieved from a study of Graves' ophthalmopathy and Graves' hyperthyroidism. Overall study context: Untreated patients at initial diagnosis provided peripheral blood. Overall study results and limits: Blood shared most expanded thyroid clonotypes above 0.001 frequency.

With a duration under 3 months, ophthalmopathy in the donors showed moderate-to-severe activity, CAS ≥3 and NOSPECS ≥4. An approximately 9.4 ml volume of fresh peripheral blood provided the PBMCs. Unmatched junction bases numbered 1, after V lost 2 bases and J lost 9 bases. The CDR3 length is 14 residues. In germline, CDR1 is ENHRY, CDR2 SYGVKD. RNA transcripts provided the template for amplifying TCR beta CDR3 regions. Scientists carried out first-round RT-PCR using HTBI primers and then a second-round multiplex PCR. TCRdb re-analysed the multiplex PCR reads in MiXCR, keeping a single row per CDR3 protein. The repertoire includes 600,000 to 700,000 distinct CDR3 sequences, approximately 39% of them detected once, and around 3.3% sits in the top ten. On this clonotype itself: Its antigen is not identified.

This receptor was obtained from an adult man with Graves' ophthalmopathy. The V gene is TRBV10-3, the J gene TRBJ1-6; TRBD1 matches 10 bases. Sequencing input: peripheral blood. In DNA form, the CDR3 reads TGTGCCATCAGTGAGCGGACAGGGGGTTCACCCCTCCACTTT. This codes for CAISERTGGSPLHF.